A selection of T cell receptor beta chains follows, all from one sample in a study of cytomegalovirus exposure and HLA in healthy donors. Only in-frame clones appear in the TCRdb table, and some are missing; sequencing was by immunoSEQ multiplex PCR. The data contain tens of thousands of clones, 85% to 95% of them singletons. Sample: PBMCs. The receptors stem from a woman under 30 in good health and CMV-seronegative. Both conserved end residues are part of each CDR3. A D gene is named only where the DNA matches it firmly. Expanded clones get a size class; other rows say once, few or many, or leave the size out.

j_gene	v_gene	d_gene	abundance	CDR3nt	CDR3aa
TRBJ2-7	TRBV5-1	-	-	TGCGCCAGCAGCTTGAGTAGAAGCTCCTACGAGCAGTACTTC	CASSLSRSSYEQYF
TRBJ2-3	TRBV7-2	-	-	TGTGCCAGCAGCTTAGCGAGCGGGAGCACAGATACGCAGTATTTT	CASSLASGSTDTQYF
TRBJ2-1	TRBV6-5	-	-	TGTGCCAGCAGTTACCGGGATTCCCTCTACAATGAGCAGTTCTTC	CASSYRDSLYNEQFF
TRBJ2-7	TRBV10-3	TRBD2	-	TGTGCCATCAGCGGGACTAGCGGCTCCTACGAGCAGTACTTC	CAISGTSGSYEQYF
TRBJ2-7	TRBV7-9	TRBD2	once	TGTGCCAGCAGCTCACAGGGGACTAGCGGAGAAAACTACGAGCAGTACTTC	CASSSQGTSGENYEQYF
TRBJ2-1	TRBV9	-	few	TGTGCCAGCAGCGTAGGAGGTAGGGTCGGAGGGGACAATGAGCAGTTCTTC	CASSVGGRVGGDNEQFF
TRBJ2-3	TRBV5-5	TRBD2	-	TGTGCCAGCAGCTTGGTACTAGCGGGAGGGAGCACAGATACGCAGTATTTT	CASSLVLAGGSTDTQYF
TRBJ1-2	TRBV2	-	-	TGTGCCAGCAGTGACGGCCCGGAGAAGGGCTACACCTTC	CASSDGPEKGYTF
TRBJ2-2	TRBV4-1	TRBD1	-	TGCGCCAGCAGCCAAGATCGTCGGGACAGTTTTTACACCGGGGAGCTGTTTTTT	CASSQDRRDSFYTGELFF
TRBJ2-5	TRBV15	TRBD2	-	TGTGCCACCAGCAGAGATCCCGCTAGCGGGAGTGGGGAGACCCAGTACTTC	CATSRDPASGSGETQYF
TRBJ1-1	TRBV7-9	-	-	TGTGCCAGCAGCGCAATAGGGGTTGAAGCTTTCTTT	CASSAIGVEAFF
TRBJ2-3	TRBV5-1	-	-	TGCGCCAGCAAAACTAGGACCGGTGAGGACGATACGCAGTATTTT	CASKTRTGEDDTQYF
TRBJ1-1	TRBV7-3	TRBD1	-	TGTGCCAGCAGCAGACAGGGAGGGAACACTGAAGCTTTCTTT	CASSRQGGNTEAFF
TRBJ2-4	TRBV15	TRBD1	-	TGTGCCACCAGCCCGGGACAGGTCTTGGTAGGCATTCAGTACTTC	CATSPGQVLVGIQYF
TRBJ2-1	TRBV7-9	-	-	TGTTCCAGCAGCCAGATCGCAGCGGGCGGATACAATGAGCAGTTCTTC	CSSSQIAAGGYNEQFF
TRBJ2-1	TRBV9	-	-	TGTGCCAGCAGCGTAGGGGGGGGGCTCAGCTACAATGAGCAGTTCTTC	CASSVGGGLSYNEQFF
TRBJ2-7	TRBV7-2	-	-	TGTGCCAGCAGCTTGACACTTTCCTACGAGCAGTACTTC	CASSLTLSYEQYF
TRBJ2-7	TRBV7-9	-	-	TGTGCCAGCAGCTTAGCTACAGGGAACTTCGACGAGCAGTACTTC	CASSLATGNFDEQYF
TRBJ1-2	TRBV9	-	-	TGTGCCAGCAGCCTAAAGGACAGCTCGTTTAACTATGGCTACACCTTC	CASSLKDSSFNYGYTF
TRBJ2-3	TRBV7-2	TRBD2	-	TGTGCCAGCAGCTTGAGCGGGAGATCAGATACGCAGTATTTT	CASSLSGRSDTQYF
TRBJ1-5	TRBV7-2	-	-	TGTGCCAGCAGCGGGACACTTAATCAGCCCCAGCATTTT	CASSGTLNQPQHF
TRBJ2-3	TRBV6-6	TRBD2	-	TGTGCCAGCAACCACCCAGCGGGAGGGGCAGATACGCAGTATTTT	CASNHPAGGADTQYF
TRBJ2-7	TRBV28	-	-	TGTGCCAGCAGTTGGGAGCGGGTGGTGTCCTACGAGCAGTACTTC	CASSWERVVSYEQYF
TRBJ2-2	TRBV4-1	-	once	TGCGCCAGCAGCCACAGAGGGGGTACGAGGGAGCTGTTTTTT	CASSHRGGTRELFF
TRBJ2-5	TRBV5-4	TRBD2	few	TGTGCCAGTAACGAACAGGGACTAGACAAAGGGAAGACCCAGTACTTC	CASNEQGLDKGKTQYF
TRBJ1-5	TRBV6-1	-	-	TGTGCCAGCAGTGCGCTGGACGGGGGAAAAGGGCAGCCCCAGCATTTT	CASSALDGGKGQPQHF
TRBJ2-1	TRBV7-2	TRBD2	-	TGTGCCAGCAGCTTGATGACTAGCGGGAGGGTTGAGCAGTTCTTC	CASSLMTSGRVEQFF
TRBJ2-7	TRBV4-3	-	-	TGCGCCAGCAGCCAAGGTCCCCTAGCCGTCTACGAGCAGTACTTC	CASSQGPLAVYEQYF
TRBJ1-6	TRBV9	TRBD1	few	TGTGCCAGCAGCGGCTCAGGGGGGAACTATAATTCACCCCTCCACTTT	CASSGSGGNYNSPLHF
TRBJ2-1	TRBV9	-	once	TGTGCCAGCAGCGTAGAGAGGAGACAGACCAATGAGCAGTTCTTC	CASSVERRQTNEQFF
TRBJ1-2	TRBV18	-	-	TGTGCCAGCTCACCCTCGACTGCCAACTATGGCTACACCTTC	CASSPSTANYGYTF
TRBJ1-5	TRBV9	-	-	TGTGCCAGCAGCGTAGGGCCGCCAGGGAACAGTCAGCCCCAGCATTTT	CASSVGPPGNSQPQHF
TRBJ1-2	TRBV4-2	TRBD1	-	TGTGCCACCAGGGAGGGACGCCCAGACAGGGTCTATGGCTACACCTTC	CATREGRPDRVYGYTF
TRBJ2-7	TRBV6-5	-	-	TGTGCCACCTCTTTTGGGCACGAGCAGTACTTC	CATSFGHEQYF
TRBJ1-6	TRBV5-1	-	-	TGCGCCAGCAGCTGGGGGGGTGAGAATTCACCCCTCCACTTT	CASSWGGENSPLHF
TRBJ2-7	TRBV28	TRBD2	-	TGTGCCAGCAGTTTAATAAGGGTAGCGGGAGGGTTTGATGAGCAGTACTTC	CASSLIRVAGGFDEQYF
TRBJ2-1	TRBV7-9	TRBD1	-	TGTTCCAGCAGCTTAAGCGCCTCCGGGACAGCTTTTCGGCAGTTCTTC	CSSSLSASGTAFRQFF
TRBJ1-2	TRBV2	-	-	TGTGCCAGCAGTGATGTACGGGGTGTCTATGGCTACACCTTC	CASSDVRGVYGYTF
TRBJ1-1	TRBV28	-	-	TGTGCCAGCAGTTTGACAGCTACCAACACTGAAGCTTTCTTT	CASSLTATNTEAFF
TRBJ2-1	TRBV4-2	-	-	TGTGCCAGCAGCCAAGCGTTTCGAGCGGACAATGAGCAGTTCTTC	CASSQAFRADNEQFF
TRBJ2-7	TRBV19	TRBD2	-	TGTGCCAGTAGTAAATCGGAGCGGGGGGTTTACGAGCAGTACTTC	CASSKSERGVYEQYF
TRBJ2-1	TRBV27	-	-	TGTGCCAGCAGTTTATATACGGGAGATGCTAATGAGCAGTTCTTC	CASSLYTGDANEQFF
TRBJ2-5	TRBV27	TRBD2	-	TGTGCCAGCACCCGACTAGCGGGAGGGCCCTTTCCGCGGGAGACCCAGTACTTC	CASTRLAGGPFPRETQYF
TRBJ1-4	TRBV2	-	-	TGTGCCAGCAGTGAAAAGGGACAAAGTAATGAAAAACTGTTTTTT	CASSEKGQSNEKLFF
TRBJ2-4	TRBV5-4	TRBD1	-	TGTGCCAGCAGCTCCACAGGGGGCGTAGGCAAAAACATTCAGTACTTC	CASSSTGGVGKNIQYF